The 27 T cell receptor beta chains reported below all come from one sample, sequenced in a study of shared clonotypes between healthy human individuals. Profiled with immunoSEQ multiplex PCR; TCRdb holds only in-frame clones, not every one. The profile shows approximately 2.4 million clones, 90% to 97% of them singletons. What was sequenced was naive CD4+ T cells sorted from blood. Subset specified: CD45RA+ positively selected. Source of these receptors: a man younger than 35 in good health.

CDR3 region: CASGPSQGLNTEAFF. Here the CDR3 DNA reads TGCGCCAGCGGACCGTCTCAGGGACTGAACACTGAAGCTTTCTTT. The chain couples TRBV5-1 to TRBJ1-1; TRBD1 is a possible D gene (5 bases). V was cut by 7 bases and J by 0 bases, with 16 bases left in between. This CDR3 is built from 15 residues. Germline loops: CDR1 SGHRS, CDR2 YFSETQ.

About this clone itself: Other DNA sequences in this sample translate to the same CDR3. This chain links TRBV5-1 with TRBJ1-4; maybe TRBD1 (5 bases). The CDR3 is 14 amino acids. V was trimmed by 4 bases and J by 0 bases, leaving 7 bases between them. The germline V gene has CDR1 SGHRS and CDR2 YFSETQ. This chain's CDR3 is CASSLGATNEKLFF. In DNA, the CDR3 is TGCGCCAGCAGCCTGGGGGCAACTAATGAAAAACTGTTTTTT.

This clone was counted once. The chain is built from TRBV4-3 and TRBJ2-5; possibly TRBD1 or TRBD2 for D (7 bases each). V dropped 4 bases and J dropped 2 bases, with 14 bases sitting between them. The V gene's germline CDR1 is LGHNA and CDR2 YSLEER. The CDR3 totals 15 residues. CDR3 amino acids: CASSREGASQETQYF. The CDR3 DNA follows: TGCGCCAGCAGCCGGGAGGGGGCTTCTCAAGAGACCCAGTACTTC.

Only one count was recorded for this clone. This chain links TRBV13 with TRBJ1-3; unclear D gene. V lost 1 base to trimming and J lost 4 bases, with 11 bases between them. This CDR3 is 15 amino acids long. CDR1 PRHDT and CDR2 FYEKMQ come from the germline V gene (reference sequence). In DNA, the CDR3 is TGTGCCAGCAGCTTAGACGGCAAGTTAGGAAACACCATATATTTT. This translates into CASSLDGKLGNTIYF.

The CDR3, as DNA: TGTGCCAGCAGTCCCCTAGGGGGACGCCCTGAAGCTTTCTTT. Protein: CASSPLGGRPEAFF. The chain has TRBV6-1 and TRBJ1-1, with D maybe TRBD1 (6 bases). From germline, CDR1 is MNHNS and CDR2 SASEGT. Between the trimmed V and J ends, which lost 5 bases and 6 bases, there was a span of 16 bases. CDR3 size: 14 residues.

The chain uses TRBV2 and TRBJ2-7, with 7 positions matching TRBD1. The germline V gene encodes CDR1 SNHLY and CDR2 FYNNEI. The CDR3 runs to 14 residues. Trimming at V came to 4 bases and at J to 6 bases, leaving 9 bases not matched to a gene. CDR3 sequence reads: CASSGSGTVGEQYF. DNA for the CDR3: TGTGCCAGCAGTGGGTCCGGGACAGTGGGCGAGCAGTACTTC.

This chain links TRBV5-1 with TRBJ1-3, with D tentatively TRBD1 (6 bases). The CDR3 length is 15 residues. Trimming stripped 4 bases from V and 2 bases from J, with 13 bases between. Germline V gives CDR1 SGHRS, CDR2 YFSETQ. Here the CDR3 reads CASSQGTTAGNTIYF. The CDR3 DNA follows: TGCGCCAGCAGCCAAGGGACAACGGCTGGAAACACCATATATTTT.

The V gene is TRBV5-6, the J gene TRBJ2-7, with D possibly being TRBD1 or TRBD2 (5 bases each). Trimming took off 0 bases at V and 2 bases at J, with 21 bases between the two ends. This CDR3 spans 18 amino acids. Per germline, CDR1 SGHDT and CDR2 YYEEEE. In nucleotides, the CDR3 is TGTGCCAGCAGCTTGGCCACGGGTCCGGGGAAAGGGGCCTACGAGCAGTACTTC. It specifies CASSLATGPGKGAYEQYF. Combining the CDR3 with reference TRBV5-6 and TRBJ2-7 gives the whole variable domain DAGVTQSPTHLIKTRGQQVTLRCSPKSGHDTVSWYQQALGQGPQFIFQYYEEEERQRGNFPDRFSGHQFPNYSSELNVNALLLGDSALYLCASSLATGPGKGAYEQYFGPGTRLTVT.

The chain employs TRBV10-3 and TRBJ1-5, with D possibly TRBD1 on 5 matching bases. V lost 0 bases and J lost 5, with 11 bases in between. The CDR3 sequence is 15 residues long. Germline V gives CDR1 ENHRY, CDR2 SYGVKD. The CDR3 protein is CAISESGGGYQPQHF. The CDR3 coding sequence is TGTGCCATCAGTGAGTCTGGGGGGGGGTATCAGCCCCAGCATTTT.

The genes are TRBV19 and TRBJ2-2, with TRBD1 identical over 9 bases. The germline gives CDR1 LNHDA, CDR2 SQIVND (reference sequence). CDR3 length: 16 amino acids. J was trimmed by 1 base and V by 6 bases; bases with no gene match: 6. CDR3 loop: CASSSGTGLNTGELFF. In nucleotides, the CDR3 is TGTGCCAGTAGCTCCGGGACAGGGCTGAACACCGGGGAGCTGTTTTTT.

The chain carries TRBV27 and TRBJ2-2; D is uncertain. V dropped 3 bases and J dropped 4 bases, with 12 bases sitting between them. Germline CDR1 MNHEY, CDR2 SMNVEV (reference sequence). CDR3 length equals 15 residues. The CDR3 reads CASSFGVTGTGELFF. CDR3 coding DNA: TGTGCCAGCAGTTTTGGGGTTACGGGCACCGGGGAGCTGTTTTTT.

The rearrangement uses TRBV7-3 and TRBJ2-3, with 8 bases aligning to TRBD2. The CDR3 runs 15 residues. Germline CDR1 SGHTA, CDR2 FQGTGA. J was trimmed by 1 base and V by 4 bases; bases with no gene match: 4. CDR3 in DNA: TGTGCCAGCAGCTACCCAGCGGGGGGCACAGATACGCAGTATTTT. This codes for CASSYPAGGTDTQYF. Full variable domain (missing parts from reference TRBV7-3 and TRBJ2-3): GAGVSQTPSNKVTEKGKYVELRCDPISGHTALYWYRQSLGQGPEFLIYFQGTGAADDSGLPNDRFFAVRPEGSVSTLKIQRTERGDSAVYLCASSYPAGGTDTQYFGPGTRLTVL.

This chain links TRBV4-1 with TRBJ2-5; 7 positions agree with TRBD1. The CDR3 is 14 amino acids. With V trimmed by 4 bases and J by 3 bases, 5 bases remained unmatched. The germline V gene has CDR1 MGHRA and CDR2 YSYEKL. CDR3 DNA sequence: TGCGCCAGCAGCCCCCGACAGGGAGAAGAGACCCAGTACTTC. Translating gives CASSPRQGEETQYF.

This chain connects TRBV21-1 to TRBJ1-2. TRBV21-1 is deemed a pseudogene. The CDR3 spans 16 residues. The CDR3 DNA is TGTGCCAGCAGCAAAGTCCCTTGGACCGTAACTTATGGCTACACCTTC. Translation gives CASSKVPWTVTYGYTF.

A few counts support this clone. The V and J genes are TRBV4-3 and TRBJ1-2; D call uncertain. Germline loops: CDR1 LGHNA, CDR2 YSLEER. V lost 2 bases, J lost 1 base, and 14 bases lay in between. The CDR3 extends over 16 amino acids. In nucleotides, the CDR3 is TGCGCCAGCAGCCAATCTCTCTTCACGGTTAACTATGGCTACACCTTC. This translates into CASSQSLFTVNYGYTF.

The chain couples TRBV10-3 to TRBJ2-5; the D call may be TRBD1 or TRBD2 (5 bases each). Germline CDR1 reads ENHRY; CDR2 reads SYGVKD. The length of the CDR3 is 13 residues. Trimming stripped 10 bases from V and 4 bases from J, with 16 bases between. In DNA, the CDR3 is TGTGCCACGGCAGGGTTTGGGGGAGAGACCCAGTACTTC. This codes for CATAGFGGETQYF.

Of note for this clone: The sample contains more than one DNA sequence encoding this CDR3. V gene TRBV5-4 combines with J gene TRBJ2-2; D may be TRBD2 (6 bases). CDR1 is SGHNT, CDR2 YYREEE, per germline (reference sequence). Trimming pared 0 bases from V and 7 bases from J, leaving 13 bases between. The CDR3 runs to 15 residues. In DNA, the CDR3 is TGTGCCAGCAGCTTGGTGGGACTGGAGGGCGGGGAGCTGTTTTTT. Amino acid sequence: CASSLVGLEGGELFF. The full variable domain, in which reference TRBV5-4 and TRBJ2-2 provide the parts outside the CDR3, is ETGVTQSPTHLIKTRGQQVTLRCSSQSGHNTVSWYQQALGQGPQFIFQYYREEENGRGNFPPRFSGLQFPNYSSELNVNALELDDSALYLCASSLVGLEGGELFFGEGSRLTVL.

The chain joins TRBV6-6 to TRBJ2-7, with D perhaps TRBD2 (6 bases). This CDR3 contains 15 residues. Trimming took off 3 bases at V and 0 bases at J, with 12 bases between the two ends. Germline assignment: CDR1 MNHNY and CDR2 SVGAGI (reference sequence). The CDR3: CASSYRGESSYEQYF. CDR3 DNA sequence: TGTGCCAGCAGTTATCGCGGGGAAAGCTCCTACGAGCAGTACTTC.

This clone was recorded only once. This rearrangement joins TRBV18 to TRBJ2-7; 8 bases align to TRBD1. The length of the CDR3 is 16 residues. V shed 3 bases and J 6 bases; nucleotides not matched to a gene: 13. Germline CDR1 KGHSH, CDR2 LQKENI. The CDR3 protein is CASSPSDRVSFGEQYF. As DNA, the CDR3 is TGTGCCAGCTCACCTTCGGACAGGGTCTCCTTCGGCGAGCAGTACTTC.

The rearrangement uses TRBV9 and TRBJ2-2; D unresolved. The CDR3 length is 15 residues. Germline CDR1 reads SGDLS; CDR2 reads YYNGEE. Trimming cost V 0 bases and J 3 bases, with 9 bases left between them. This chain's CDR3 is CASSVDPRDTGELFF. The CDR3 nucleotides read TGTGCCAGCAGCGTAGACCCACGGGACACCGGGGAGCTGTTTTTT.

The chain carries TRBV29-1 and TRBJ1-1; D gene uncertain. The CDR3 covers 10 residues. Germline-derived CDR1 and CDR2 are SQVTM and ANQGSEA. Trimming left V 3 bases short and J 12 bases short, with 11 bases between. The CDR3 DNA is TGCAGCGTTGAGCGGGGAGAGCCTTTCTTT. Translating gives CSVERGEPFF.

V and J are TRBV14 and TRBJ2-5, with a weak D call TRBD1 (5 bases). The CDR3 is 14 residues long. Germline lookup yields CDR1 SGHDN and CDR2 FVKESK. Trimming removed 0 bases from V and 1 base from J, with 6 bases in between. CDR3 sequence (DNA): TGTGCCAGCAGCCAAGACAGGGTCCAAGAGACCCAGTACTTC. Encoded protein: CASSQDRVQETQYF.

This chain joins TRBV5-1 and TRBJ1-6; 8 bases align to TRBD1. Per the germline V gene, CDR1 is SGHRS and CDR2 is YFSETQ. The ends lost 2 bases at V and 6 bases at J; junction bases unmatched: 4. This CDR3 spans 15 amino acids. The DNA for the CDR3 is TGCGCCAGCAGCTTAAGGACAGGGAGTAATTCACCCCTCCACTTT. As protein: CASSLRTGSNSPLHF.

The chain employs TRBV6-4 and TRBJ2-3, with 7 nucleotides matching TRBD2. CDR3 length equals 17 residues. Germline V gene lookup returns CDR1 MRHNA and CDR2 SNTAGT. V shed 8 bases, J shed 0 bases, and the junction held 14 bases outside the gene matches. The CDR3 reads CASLESGGRASTDTQYF. In DNA, the CDR3 is TGTGCCAGCTTAGAATCGGGCGGGAGAGCAAGCACAGATACGCAGTATTTT.

This chain joins TRBV2 and TRBJ1-2, with TRBD1 matching 7 bases. J gave up 4 bases and V 3 bases, and 5 bases lay outside the gene matches. Per germline, CDR1 SNHLY and CDR2 FYNNEI. CDR3 length: 14 residues. CDR3 bases: TGTGCCAGCAGTGAGACGACAGGGAGCTATGGCTACACCTTC. This encodes CASSETTGSYGYTF. Based on the CDR3 plus reference TRBV2 and TRBJ1-2, the full variable domain is EPEVTQTPSHQVTQMGQEVILRCVPISNHLYFYWYRQILGQKVEFLVSFYNNEISEKSEIFDDQFSVERPDGSNFTLKIRSTKLEDSAMYFCASSETTGSYGYTFGSGTRLTVV.

This clone was counted only a few times. The sample contains more than one DNA sequence encoding this CDR3. The chain recombines TRBV18 with TRBJ2-5, with TRBD1 identical over 7 bases. Losses at the gene ends were 0 bases for V and 1 base for J; bases not matched to a gene: 2. Germline CDR1 reads KGHSH; CDR2 reads LQKENI. The CDR3 runs to 15 residues. The CDR3 nucleotides read TGTGCCAGCTCACCACCGGGACAGCCCCAAGAGACCCAGTACTTC. Its protein is CASSPPGQPQETQYF.

This clone was seen only once. The same CDR3 is also encoded by other DNA sequences in this sample. The rearrangement joins TRBV7-2 to TRBJ2-7, with 10 bases lining up with TRBD2. J gave up 2 bases and V 5 bases, and 3 bases lay outside the gene matches. CDR1 SGHTA and CDR2 FQGNSA come from the germline V gene. This CDR3 has 14 amino acids. The CDR3 protein is CASSPGLAAYEQYF. The CDR3 DNA sequence: TGTGCCAGCAGCCCCGGACTAGCGGCCTACGAGCAGTACTTC.